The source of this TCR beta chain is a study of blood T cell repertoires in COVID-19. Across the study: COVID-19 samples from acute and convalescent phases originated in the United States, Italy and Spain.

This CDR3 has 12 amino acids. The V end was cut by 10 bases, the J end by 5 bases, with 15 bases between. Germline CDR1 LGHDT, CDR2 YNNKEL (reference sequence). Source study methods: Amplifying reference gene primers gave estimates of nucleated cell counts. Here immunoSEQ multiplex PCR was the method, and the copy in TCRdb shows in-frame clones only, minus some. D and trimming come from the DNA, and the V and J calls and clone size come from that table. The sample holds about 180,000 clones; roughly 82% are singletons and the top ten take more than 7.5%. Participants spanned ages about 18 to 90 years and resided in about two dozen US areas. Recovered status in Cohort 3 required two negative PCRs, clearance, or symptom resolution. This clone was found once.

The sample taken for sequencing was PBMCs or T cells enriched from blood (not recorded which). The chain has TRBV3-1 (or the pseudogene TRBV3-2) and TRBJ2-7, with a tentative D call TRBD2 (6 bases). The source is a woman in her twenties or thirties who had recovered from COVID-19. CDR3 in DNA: TGTGCCACCGAGACTAGATCCCACGAGCAGTACTTC. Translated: CATETRSHEQYF.